The subject of this entry is one TCR beta chain. When the RNA was reverse transcribed, random hexamers were used with an input of roughly 0.45 to 1 ug. From the immunoSEQ multiplex PCR reads, TCRdb called clonotypes with MiXCR, one entry per CDR3 protein. The sample lists 120,000 or so distinct CDR3 sequences; around 96% were seen once. This specimen belongs to a study of CD8 T cells in Susac syndrome. This TCR derives from a human donor with Susac syndrome. The sequenced sample consisted of CD4+ T cells from PBMCs.

DNA of the CDR3: TGCAGCGCCAACAGGGGCAACACTGAAGCTTTCTTT. Translated: CSANRGNTEAFF. The chain couples TRBV29-1 to TRBJ1-1; 7 nucleotides match TRBD1. V trimming: 7 bases; J trimming: 2 bases; junction bases outside the gene matches: 4. This CDR3 comprises 12 residues. The germline V gene has CDR1 SQVTM and CDR2 ANQGSEA.